The 20 T cell receptor beta chains presented below share a single source sample, sequenced in a study of cytomegalovirus exposure and HLA in healthy donors. Primers included in the PCR were 60 Vbeta and 13 Jbeta primers. Using immunoSEQ multiplex PCR, the repertoire was profiled, and TCRdb retains in-frame clones only, with some absent. The sample comprises about 120,000 clones, around three quarters of which are singletons, and approximately 2.5% rests with the top ten. The specimen was PBMCs. Receptors originate from a female donor in good health and CMV-seronegative.

This clone has only a few counts. The rearrangement uses TRBV5-5 and TRBJ2-2; 8 bases agree with TRBD2. The CDR3 consists of 16 residues. Germline-derived CDR1 and CDR2 are SGHKS and YYEKEE (reference sequence). After removal of 3 bases from V and 4 bases from J, the junction contained 8 bases not matched to a gene. The CDR3 coding sequence is TGTGCCAGCAGCTGGACGGGGGGGGCGGGCACCGGGGAGCTGTTTTTT. This gives the protein CASSWTGGAGTGELFF.

The chain couples TRBV2 to TRBJ1-2; D is uncertain. The CDR3 loop spans 13 amino acids. Trimming stripped 3 bases from V and 7 bases from J, with 12 bases between. Germline V gene data show CDR1 as SNHLY and CDR2 as FYNNEI. The CDR3 coding sequence is TGTGCCAGCAGTGAGCGGCCAACGGGTGGCTACACCTTC. As protein: CASSERPTGGYTF. The full variable domain, in which reference TRBV2 and TRBJ1-2 provide the parts outside the CDR3, is EPEVTQTPSHQVTQMGQEVILRCVPISNHLYFYWYRQILGQKVEFLVSFYNNEISEKSEIFDDQFSVERPDGSNFTLKIRSTKLEDSAMYFCASSERPTGGYTFGSGTRLTVV.

This clone has only a few counts. This sequence joins TRBV13 and TRBJ2-2; no definite D call. Germline V CDR1 and CDR2: PRHDT, FYEKMQ (reference sequence). Trimming stripped 6 bases from V and 7 bases from J, with 15 bases between. The CDR3 length is 14 residues. The CDR3, as DNA: TGTGCCAGCAGAAGTTTTTCCCCGGGCGGGGAGCTGTTTTTT. Its protein product is CASRSFSPGGELFF. The variable domain in full, with the rest retrieved from reference TRBV13 and TRBJ2-2, is AAGVIQSPRHLIKEKRETATLKCYPIPRHDTVYWYQQGPGQDPQFLISFYEKMQSDKGSIPDRFSAQQFSDYHSELNMSSLELGDSALYFCASRSFSPGGELFFGEGSRLTVL.

On this clone itself: Germline is not matched at one junction end, which may reflect a read error. This rearrangement joins TRBV7-9 to TRBJ1-6; D is unclear. Germline V gene lookup returns CDR1 SEHNR and CDR2 FQNEAQ (reference sequence). CDR3 size: 11 residues. In nucleotides, the CDR3 is TGTTCCAGCAGCTTAGCCGGGCCCCTCCACTTT. It codes for CSSSLAGPLHF.

The chain carries TRBV6-5 and TRBJ2-5, with 7 bases matching TRBD2. After removal of 5 bases from V and 5 bases from J, the junction contained 5 bases not matched to a gene. Germline assignment: CDR1 MNHEY and CDR2 SVGAGI. The CDR3 runs 13 residues. The CDR3 protein is CASSRLRGETQYF. CDR3 in DNA: TGTGCCAGCAGTCGACTGCGGGGGGAGACCCAGTACTTC.

This chain joins TRBV7-2 and TRBJ2-2; D not resolved. CDR3 length: 13 amino acids. Germline CDR1 is SGHTA and CDR2 is FQGNSA. V was shortened by 8 bases and J by 3 bases, with 10 bases between the two germline ends. Here the CDR3 DNA reads TGTGCCAGCCATACTGATTACACCGGGGAGCTGTTTTTT. Translated, it gives CASHTDYTGELFF. Complete variable domain (other parts from reference TRBV7-2 and TRBJ2-2): GAGVSQSPSNKVTEKGKDVELRCDPISGHTALYWYRQSLGQGLEFLIYFQGNSAPDKSGLPSDRFSAERTGGSVSTLTIQRTQQEDSAVYLCASHTDYTGELFFGEGSRLTVL.

The rearrangement joins TRBV18 to TRBJ2-5; D call uncertain. The J call is doubtful: the DNA matches TRBJ2-7 better. Looked up from germline, CDR1 is KGHSH and CDR2 is LQKENI. The CDR3 has 18 residues. The CDR3 region is CASSPTLFDTARPYEQYF. CDR3 bases: TGTGCCAGCTCACCTACACTCTTTGATACAGCCCGGCCCTACGAGCAGTACTTC.

This chain links TRBV30 with TRBJ2-3, with a possible D match to TRBD1 (5 bases). The ends were cut back, 3 bases at V and 3 bases at J, with 7 bases in the middle. CDR3 length equals 12 residues. Germline CDR1 GTSNPN, CDR2 SVGIG (reference sequence). The CDR3: CAWSSGTDTQYF. The DNA for the CDR3 is TGTGCCTGGAGCTCAGGGACAGATACGCAGTATTTT.

This sequence joins TRBV5-4 and TRBJ2-5, with D possibly TRBD1 on 6 matching bases. The CDR3 runs 13 residues. Trimming took 0 bases from V and 5 from J, leaving 8 bases between them. Per germline, CDR1 SGHNT and CDR2 YYREEE (reference sequence). The CDR3 sequence: CASSLGGPETQYF. In DNA form, the CDR3 reads TGTGCCAGCAGCTTGGGGGGGCCGGAGACCCAGTACTTC.

The rearrangement joins TRBV7-9 to TRBJ2-5; 11 positions match TRBD2. In germline, CDR1 is SEHNR, CDR2 FQNEAQ (reference sequence). The ends lost 3 bases at V and 3 bases at J; junction bases unmatched: 3. The CDR3 is 15 amino acids. This CDR3 is CASSLYSGGEETQYF. In nucleotides, the CDR3 is TGTGCCAGCAGCTTGTATAGCGGGGGGGAAGAGACCCAGTACTTC.

The CDR3 loop reads CASLKDRAGDYGYTF. In DNA, the CDR3 is TGTGCCAGCCTCAAGGACAGGGCGGGGGACTATGGCTACACCTTC. The gene calls are TRBV6-1 and TRBJ1-2, with 8 bases matching TRBD1. This CDR3 region has 15 residues. Germline V gene data show CDR1 as MNHNS and CDR2 as SASEGT. Trimming cost V 8 bases and J 3 bases; bases outside gene matches: 11.

The chain couples TRBV29-1 to TRBJ2-5, with 9 positions matching TRBD1. V was clipped by 3 bases and J by 5 bases; unmatched bases: 7. This CDR3 is 14 amino acids long. CDR1 and CDR2 (germline): SQVTM, ANQGSEA. In DNA, the CDR3 is TGCAGCGTTGAGGGGACAGGGTATGCGGAGACCCAGTACTTC. Its translation: CSVEGTGYAETQYF.

This chain connects TRBV5-6 to TRBJ1-2; TRBD1 might be the D (5 bases). The CDR3 consists of 12 residues. V lost 3 bases and J 12 bases, leaving 15 bases between the germline ends. The V gene's germline CDR1 is SGHDT and CDR2 YYEEEE. The CDR3 loop is CASSWGDSIDTF. The CDR3 DNA reads TGTGCCAGCAGCTGGGGGGATTCTATCGACACCTTC. The whole variable domain, filled in from reference TRBV5-6 and TRBJ1-2, reads DAGVTQSPTHLIKTRGQQVTLRCSPKSGHDTVSWYQQALGQGPQFIFQYYEEEERQRGNFPDRFSGHQFPNYSSELNVNALLLGDSALYLCASSWGDSIDTFGSGTRLTVV.

The V call is TRBV7-9, the J call TRBJ2-7; a possible D gene is TRBD2 (5 bases). The CDR3 totals 17 residues. Deletions cut 1 base from V and 6 bases from J, with 22 bases between. The germline gives CDR1 SEHNR, CDR2 FQNEAQ (reference sequence). In DNA form, the CDR3 reads TGTGCCAGCAGCTTAGTATTAAGAACTCGGGGTCGGGGCGAGCAGTACTTC. Protein sequence: CASSLVLRTRGRGEQYF. The full variable domain, with the rest looked up from reference TRBV7-9 and TRBJ2-7, is DTGVSQNPRHKITKRGQNVTFRCDPISEHNRLYWYRQTLGQGPEFLTYFQNEAQLEKSRLLSDRFSAERPKGSFSTLEIQRTEQGDSAMYLCASSLVLRTRGRGEQYFGPGTRLTVT.

With regard to this clone: Relative to the germline gene, one junction end is altered; a read error may explain this. The gene calls are TRBV5-6 and TRBJ2-5, with D perhaps matching TRBD2 (6 bases). Germline V gene sequence: CDR1 SGHDT, CDR2 YYEEEE. The CDR3 extends over 15 amino acids. The CDR3 loop reads CASGFTGLSVETQYF. In DNA form, the CDR3 reads TGTGCCAGCGGCTTTACGGGACTTAGCGTCGAGACCCAGTACTTC.

This chain connects TRBV19 to TRBJ2-2; a weak D match, TRBD1 (6 bases). V lost 8 bases, J lost 3 bases, and 22 bases lay in between. In germline, CDR1 is LNHDA, CDR2 SQIVND (reference sequence). The CDR3 spans 17 residues. The CDR3 sequence is CASALTFTGPDTGELFF. The CDR3 DNA is TGTGCCAGTGCCTTAACTTTTACAGGGCCGGACACCGGGGAGCTGTTTTTT.

The genes are TRBV9 and TRBJ2-7; 7 bases match TRBD2. V shed 7 bases and J 2 bases; nucleotides not matched to a gene: 6. There are 13 residues in the CDR3. Germline assignment: CDR1 SGDLS and CDR2 YYNGEE. CDR3 protein: CASGGVGPYEQYF. The DNA of the CDR3 is TGTGCCAGCGGGGGGGTAGGCCCCTACGAGCAGTACTTC.

This chain links TRBV4-1 with TRBJ1-6; 7 bases fit TRBD1. This CDR3 is 15 amino acids long. Losses at the gene ends were 3 bases for V and 8 bases for J; bases not matched to a gene: 7. Germline CDR1 is MGHRA and CDR2 is YSYEKL. The CDR3 spells CASSQGQLPDSPLHF. CDR3 nucleotides: TGCGCCAGCAGCCAGGGACAGCTACCTGATTCACCCCTCCACTTT.

For the CDR3, the DNA is TGTGCCAGCAGCCCTAGCTGGACGATGAACACTGAAGCTTTCTTT. The encoded protein is CASSPSWTMNTEAFF. The gene calls are TRBV7-2 and TRBJ1-1; no clear D gene. This CDR3 region has 15 residues. CDR1 and CDR2 from the germline V gene are SGHTA and FQGNSA. The germline V and J ends were trimmed by 5 bases and 0 bases, with 13 bases remaining between them.

V is TRBV29-1 and J is TRBJ1-3; unclear D gene. Trimming stripped 6 bases from V and 3 bases from J, with 9 bases between. There are 12 residues in the CDR3. Germline-derived CDR1 and CDR2 are SQVTM and ANQGSEA. The CDR3 region is CSVPAGGNTIYF. CDR3 coding DNA: TGCAGCGTCCCCGCAGGTGGAAACACCATATATTTT.